Sequencing of this T cell receptor (beta chain) was carried out in a study of cytomegalovirus exposure and HLA in healthy donors. Only in-frame clones appear in the TCRdb table, and some are missing; sequencing was by immunoSEQ multiplex PCR. The sample lists 150,000 to 200,000 clones; 85% were seen once. General study findings and limits: The study listed 164 cytomegalovirus-associated TCR beta chains.

The CDR3 covers 13 residues. The V segment lost 5 bases and the J segment 7 bases; nucleotides outside the gene matches: 3. Per germline, CDR1 ENHRY and CDR2 SYGVKD. For this clone: Its antigen is still unknown.

The sequenced sample consisted of PBMCs. The J gene is TRBJ2-1, the V gene TRBV10-3; 9 bases agree with TRBD2. This TCR derives from a man aged 18 to 30 in good health and CMV-seropositive. The CDR3 region has the DNA TGTGCCATCAGTTCCCTAGCGGGGAATGAGCAGTTCTTC. It codes for CAISSLAGNEQFF.